Listed below are T cell receptor beta chains from one sample, sequenced in a study of PD-1 blockade in classical Hodgkin lymphoma. Only in-frame clones appear in the TCRdb table, and some are missing; sequencing was by immunoSEQ multiplex PCR. The table includes fewer than 20,000 clones, 65% to 90% detected once. The sample here was peripheral blood mononuclear cells (PBMCs), taken at baseline. Receptor source: a human donor with classical Hodgkin lymphoma. Each CDR3 is given with its conserved first and last residue. Fields, in order: J gene, CDR3 length, clone size, D gene, V gene, CDR3 protein, CDR3 DNA. D genes are given only for firm matches. Size tells how often a clone was seen (once, few, many) or the class of an expanded clone, and some rows leave it out.

>TRBJ2-2|14|.|.|TRBV21-1
CASLAFWNTGELFF
TGTGCCAGCCTGGCTTTCTGGAACACCGGGGAGCTGTTTTTT
>TRBJ2-3|15|.|TRBD2|TRBV5-6
CASSFQSGGLDTQYF
TGTGCCAGCAGCTTTCAGAGCGGGGGTTTAGATACGCAGTATTTT
>TRBJ1-1|17|.|TRBD1|TRBV18
CASSLREGQGLGTEAFF
TGTGCCAGCTCACTCAGAGAGGGACAGGGACTGGGCACTGAAGCTTTCTTT
>TRBJ1-3|14|.|.|TRBV6-1
CASRQDSSGNTIYF
TGTGCCAGCAGACAGGACAGCTCTGGAAACACCATATATTTT
>TRBJ1-1|15|.|.|TRBV5-4
CASSSPPGGDTEAFF
TGTGCCAGCAGCTCCCCTCCGGGGGGTGACACTGAAGCTTTCTTT
>TRBJ1-5|12|.|.|TRBV2
CASSEQTQPQHF
TGTGCCAGCAGTGAGCAGACTCAGCCCCAGCATTTT
>TRBJ2-5|14|.|TRBD2|TRBV6-5
CASRLAGSQETQYF
TGTGCCAGCAGACTAGCGGGTTCTCAAGAGACCCAGTACTTC
>TRBJ2-3|16|.|.|TRBV19
CASSMAGTLRTDTQYF
TGTGCCAGTAGTATGGCAGGGACACTTCGCACAGATACGCAGTATTTT
>TRBJ2-3|14|once|.|TRBV4-1
CASSQQGSTDTQYF
TGCGCCAGCAGCCAACAGGGTAGCACAGATACGCAGTATTTT
>TRBJ1-1|13|.|.|TRBV6-1
CASSEVDRSEAFF
TGTGCCAGCAGTGAAGTGGACAGATCTGAAGCTTTCTTT
>TRBJ1-2|13|.|.|TRBV5-1
CASSFAGSYGYTF
TGCGCCAGCAGCTTTGCTGGTTCCTATGGCTACACCTTC
>TRBJ1-3|14|.|.|TRBV5-8
CASRRDQDGNTIYF
TGTGCCAGCAGGAGGGACCAGGATGGTAACACCATATATTTT
>TRBJ2-5|15|.|TRBD2|TRBV27
CASSLSASGGLTQYF
TGTGCCAGCAGCCTATCAGCTAGCGGGGGGCTGACCCAGTACTTC
>TRBJ1-5|15|.|.|TRBV18
CASSPAPDNPSAQHF
TGTGCCAGCTCACCTGCACCCGACAACCCCAGTGCCCAGCATTTT
>TRBJ2-1|20|.|TRBD2|TRBV14
CASSQGRRTSGRASYNEQFF
TGTGCCAGCAGCCAAGGCCGTCGGACTAGCGGGAGGGCCTCCTACAATGAGCAGTTCTTC
>TRBJ2-7|14|.|TRBD2|TRBV27
CASSFKSGRGEQYF
TGTGCCAGCAGTTTCAAGAGCGGGAGAGGCGAGCAGTACTTC
>TRBJ2-1|15|once|TRBD2|TRBV6-5
CASTSGGISYNEQFF
TGTGCCAGCACCTCGGGAGGGATCTCCTACAATGAGCAGTTCTTC
>TRBJ1-5|17|.|.|TRBV28
CASSLTPGPHPNQPQHF
TGTGCCAGCAGTCTTACCCCAGGCCCCCACCCCAATCAGCCCCAGCATTTT
>TRBJ2-7|16|.|.|TRBV5-6
CASSSAWGDLPYEQYF
TGTGCCAGCAGCTCCGCCTGGGGGGATTTACCCTACGAGCAGTACTTC
>TRBJ2-1|17|.|.|TRBV7-2
CASSLTQGLESYNEQFF
TGTGCCAGCAGCTTAACCCAGGGCCTCGAAAGTTACAATGAGCAGTTCTTC